Listed below are T cell receptor beta chains from one sample, sequenced in a study of cytotoxic CD8 clonotypes in ibrutinib-treated CLL. The protocol was immunoSEQ multiplex PCR, while the TCRdb copy is restricted to in-frame clones and leaves out a portion. Among about 35,000 clones, approximately 48% were seen once, and the ten largest hold approximately 20%. The starting material was PBMCs, obtained before ibrutinib treatment. Receptors were obtained from a human donor with chronic lymphocytic leukemia. Both conserved end residues are part of each CDR3. The D gene is left open where the match is weak. Only some rows state a clone size, as once, few, many or a class for expanded clones.

clone size	D gene	V gene	J gene	CDR3 DNA	CDR3 protein
.	.	TRBV9	TRBJ2-3	TGTGCCAGCAGCCTCCGGGGGGCCCGGGGAGATACGCAGTATTTT	CASSLRGARGDTQYF
many	.	TRBV5-6	TRBJ1-3	TGTGCCAGCAGCTTCCCAACAGAGTCAGGAAACACCATATATTTT	CASSFPTESGNTIYF
.	.	TRBV19	TRBJ1-1	TGTGCCAGTAGTCAAAACAGTCTCTCTGAAGCTTTCTTT	CASSQNSLSEAFF
.	.	TRBV20-1	TRBJ2-7	TGCAGTGCTAGGGGCGGGGACGAGCAGTACTTC	CSARGGDEQYF
.	.	TRBV6-5	TRBJ2-3	TGTGCCAGCAAGGCGGGGCTCACAGATACGCAGTATTTT	CASKAGLTDTQYF
few	TRBD1	TRBV4-1	TRBJ2-1	TGCGCCAGCAGCCAAGATCAGGGGTATGGACAGGGGAGAGAGTTCTTC	CASSQDQGYGQGREFF
.	.	TRBV19	TRBJ1-1	TGTGCCAGTAAAACAAACAGGGAAAACACTGAAGCTTTCTTT	CASKTNRENTEAFF
.	TRBD1	TRBV29-1	TRBJ2-5	TGCAGCAGAGGACAGGGGGCCGGGGAGACCCAGTACTTC	CSRGQGAGETQYF
.	.	TRBV7-3	TRBJ2-6	TGTGCCAGCAGCCCCAACCTCTCTGGGGCCAACGTCCTGACTTTC	CASSPNLSGANVLTF
.	.	TRBV7-3	TRBJ2-2	TGTGCCAGCAGCTTAATGGTGGACCGAGGGAACACCGGGGAGCTGTTTTTT	CASSLMVDRGNTGELFF
.	.	TRBV4-1	TRBJ1-5	TGCGCCAGCAGCCCGAGGGGGGGGGATTGGGAGCCCCAGCATTTT	CASSPRGGDWEPQHF
few	.	TRBV9	TRBJ1-6	TGTGCCAGCAGCGTAGGAAGGGCCCAAGCCAATTCACCCCTCCACTTT	CASSVGRAQANSPLHF
.	TRBD1	TRBV29-1	TRBJ1-2	TGCAGCGTTGAAGGAAACAGACAGGGATCAAGCTATGGCTACACCTTC	CSVEGNRQGSSYGYTF
once	.	TRBV5-4	TRBJ2-7	TGTGCCAGCAGCTTGGACCCGGGTTCGAGTTACGAGCAGTACTTC	CASSLDPGSSYEQYF
.	.	TRBV28	TRBJ1-3	TGTGCCAGCAGTTTTGGCATTTTACGGGGAAACACCATATATTTT	CASSFGILRGNTIYF
few	.	TRBV18	TRBJ2-7	TGTGCCAGCTCACCGGCCGGAGAGCAGTACTTC	CASSPAGEQYF
.	.	TRBV10-3	TRBJ1-1	TGTGCCACCAGGGTGGACGGGAACACTGAAGCTTTCTTT	CATRVDGNTEAFF
.	.	TRBV5-1	TRBJ2-3	TGCGCCAGCAGCTTGGTGGGGGCGACAGATACGCAGTATTTT	CASSLVGATDTQYF
.	TRBD1	TRBV4-1	TRBJ1-2	TGCGCCAGCAGCCAAGATTTCAGGGGGCAGGGCTACACCTTC	CASSQDFRGQGYTF
few	.	TRBV28	TRBJ1-3	TGTGCCAGCATAGCACTGGGGATCGTGAACACCATATATTTT	CASIALGIVNTIYF
few	.	TRBV5-1	TRBJ2-5	TGCGCCAGCAGCTTGGTGGTTCAAGAGACCCAGTACTTC	CASSLVVQETQYF
.	.	TRBV11-1	TRBJ1-2	TGTGCCAGCAGCCCGGACGGCTCTTATGGCTACACCTTC	CASSPDGSYGYTF
once	.	TRBV29-1	TRBJ2-3	TGCAGCGTTGAAAAACAGGGAGCGCCTACAGATACGCAGTATTTT	CSVEKQGAPTDTQYF
.	TRBD1	TRBV6-6	TRBJ1-6	TGTGCCAGCAGTAAGCCGACAGGGTCGGGTTCACCCCTCCACTTT	CASSKPTGSGSPLHF
.	.	TRBV7-2	TRBJ2-7	TGTGCCAGCAGCCCCCCCGCGGCCTACGAGCAGTACTTC	CASSPPAAYEQYF
once	.	TRBV19	TRBJ1-6	TGTGCCAGTAGTATGGGTAGGGGACCTAATAATTCACCCCTCCACTTT	CASSMGRGPNNSPLHF
.	TRBD1	TRBV28	TRBJ1-5	TGTGCCAGCAGGGAACAGGGGGCAGGCCAGCCCCAGCATTTT	CASREQGAGQPQHF
.	TRBD1	TRBV4-1	TRBJ1-2	TGCGCCAGCAGCCAAGGAGAGGGACAGGGGACCTTCTATGGCTACACCTTC	CASSQGEGQGTFYGYTF
.	.	TRBV11-1	TRBJ1-5	TGTGCCAGCAGCTCCAATAGCAATCAGCCCCAGCATTTT	CASSSNSNQPQHF
few	.	TRBV9	TRBJ1-2	TGTGCCAGCAGCCCTAATTCCGAGGGCTTTGGCTACACCTTC	CASSPNSEGFGYTF
.	.	TRBV29-1	TRBJ2-5	TGCAGCGTCACAGGGGAGGGGGAGACCCAGTACTTC	CSVTGEGETQYF
.	TRBD1	TRBV27	TRBJ2-6	TGTGCCAGCAGTTTTGGGACAGGCCAATCTGGGGCCAACGTCCTGACTTTC	CASSFGTGQSGANVLTF
.	.	TRBV18	TRBJ2-3	TGTGCCAGCTTATCCACAGATACGCAGTATTTT	CASLSTDTQYF
few	.	TRBV5-1	TRBJ1-6	TGCGCCAGCAGCTTTGCACAGTCCAATTCACCCCTCCACTTT	CASSFAQSNSPLHF